A selection of T cell receptor beta chains follows, all from one sample in a study of cytomegalovirus exposure and HLA in healthy donors. Repertoires were generated with immunoSEQ multiplex PCR, while TCRdb's copy carries only in-frame clones and drops some. The repertoire includes some 150,000 clones, about 72% of them detected once, and 3.7% sits in the top ten. Sequenced sample: PBMCs. These receptors all come from a man aged 25 to 45 in good health and CMV-seropositive. Both conserved end residues are part of each CDR3.

v_call	j_call	cdr3_aa
TRBV15	TRBJ1-4	CATSRGQGDANEKLFF
TRBV19	TRBJ2-7	CASSKGAYEQYF
TRBV27	TRBJ2-7	CASSFQGGYEQYF
TRBV7-2	TRBJ1-2	CASSPGQGGFYGYTF
TRBV27	TRBJ2-5	CASGTSGGAQETQYF
TRBV28	TRBJ2-6	CASSADSSGANVLTF
TRBV19	TRBJ1-1	CASSEQGWTEAFF
TRBV7-9	TRBJ2-7	CASSWGTGGSYEQYF
TRBV27	TRBJ2-6	CASQGGSSGANVLTF
TRBV5-1	TRBJ2-1	CASSLEAGGRGNEQFF
TRBV6-1	TRBJ2-5	CASSGTGTSAETQYF
TRBV6-1	TRBJ1-5	CASSLRTGPQPQHF
TRBV9	TRBJ1-1	CASSAPRGGLNTEAFF
TRBV27	TRBJ2-7	CASSSGGGYEQYF
TRBV9	TRBJ2-5	CASSVQPGLGETQYF
TRBV19	TRBJ2-5	CASSAGTSGQETQYF
TRBV10-3	TRBJ1-5	CAISAGASGQPQHF
TRBV7-9	TRBJ1-6	CASSRSGGTTGNFNSPLHF
TRBV30	TRBJ2-1	CAWSPEGRAGAGEQFF
TRBV11-2	TRBJ2-7	CASSGWTSGHYEQYF
TRBV9	TRBJ2-3	CASSVSGGLSTQYF
TRBV5-1	TRBJ1-2	CASSLEVTANYGYTF
TRBV28	TRBJ2-7	CASSLSRSISSYEQYF
TRBV28	TRBJ1-4	CASRPELQGEKLFF
TRBV9	TRBJ2-7	CASSVDYSYEQYF
TRBV5-6	TRBJ2-7	CASSWRTGRSYEQYF
TRBV18	TRBJ1-2	CATSGSGRSYGYTF
TRBV7-9	TRBJ2-1	CASSFPNEQFF
TRBV6-4	TRBJ1-5	CASSRDRGRGQPQHF
TRBV7-2	TRBJ2-1	CASSDLAGFLNEQFF
TRBV9	TRBJ2-3	CASSVAGGLTDTQYF
TRBV6-6	TRBJ2-7	CASRPPGTHSYEQYF
TRBV2	TRBJ2-5	CASVQQETQYF
TRBV7-9	TRBJ1-6	CASSLDSRYNSPLHF
TRBV7-9	TRBJ2-1	CASSSLAGGNEQFF
TRBV14	TRBJ1-1	CASSQRQGGAFF
TRBV7-2	TRBJ1-4	CASSRNRGVREKLFF
TRBV2	TRBJ1-6	CASGRDYNSPLHF
TRBV6-6	TRBJ2-1	CASSSRTSGAGQFF
TRBV9	TRBJ2-3	CASSVNRVLPTDTQYF
TRBV27	TRBJ2-2	CASSLQGELFF
TRBV4-3	TRBJ1-4	CASSQVPGQGNNEKLFF
TRBV7-3	TRBJ1-6	CASSLTGAGNSPLHF
TRBV5-8	TRBJ2-1	CASSLGLAGGNEQFF
TRBV6-5	TRBJ1-6	CASSDYSGNSPLHF